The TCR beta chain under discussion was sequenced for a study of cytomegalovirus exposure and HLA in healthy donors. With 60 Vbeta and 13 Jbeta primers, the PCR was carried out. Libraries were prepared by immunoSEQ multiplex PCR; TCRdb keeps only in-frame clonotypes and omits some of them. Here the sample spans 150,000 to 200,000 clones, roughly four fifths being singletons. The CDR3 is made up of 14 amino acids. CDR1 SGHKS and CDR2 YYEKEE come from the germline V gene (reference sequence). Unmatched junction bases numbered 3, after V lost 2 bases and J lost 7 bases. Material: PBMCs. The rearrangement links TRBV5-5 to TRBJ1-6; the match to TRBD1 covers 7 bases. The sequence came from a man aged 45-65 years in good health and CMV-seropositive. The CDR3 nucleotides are TGTGCCAGCAGCTTCGGGGACAGAAATTCACCCCTCCACTTT. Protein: CASSFGDRNSPLHF.